Listed here is a single TCR beta chain. Participant age was roughly 18 to 89 years, and participants resided in roughly 24 US areas. The record originates from a study of blood T cell repertoires in COVID-19. Study overall: Sites in the United States, Italy and Spain provided acute and convalescent COVID-19 samples. The analysed material was cDNA or gDNA that came from T cells, B-cell-depleted T cells, or PBMCs.

CDR1 and CDR2 (germline): LGHDT, YNNKEL (reference sequence). This CDR3 is built from 12 residues. With 3 bases removed from V and 6 bases from J, the gap between germline ends came to 9 bases. Original methodology: Reference gene primers were amplified, and this amplification served to estimate nucleated cell counts. Produced via immunoSEQ multiplex PCR; TCRdb's table is partial and in-frame only. Clonal size and the V and J genes are those of that table, whereas D and trimming came from the DNA. The sample contains under 300,000 clones, 80% to 90% of which appear only once. Sequencing was carried out using PBMCs or T cells enriched from blood (not recorded which). The TCR originated in a woman in her forties or fifties who had been exposed to COVID-19. V usage is TRBV3-1 (or the pseudogene TRBV3-2) and J usage is TRBJ2-7; no definite D call. The CDR3 spells CASSHLQFEQYF. The CDR3 DNA follows: TGTGCCAGCAGCCACCTCCAGTTCGAGCAGTACTTC.